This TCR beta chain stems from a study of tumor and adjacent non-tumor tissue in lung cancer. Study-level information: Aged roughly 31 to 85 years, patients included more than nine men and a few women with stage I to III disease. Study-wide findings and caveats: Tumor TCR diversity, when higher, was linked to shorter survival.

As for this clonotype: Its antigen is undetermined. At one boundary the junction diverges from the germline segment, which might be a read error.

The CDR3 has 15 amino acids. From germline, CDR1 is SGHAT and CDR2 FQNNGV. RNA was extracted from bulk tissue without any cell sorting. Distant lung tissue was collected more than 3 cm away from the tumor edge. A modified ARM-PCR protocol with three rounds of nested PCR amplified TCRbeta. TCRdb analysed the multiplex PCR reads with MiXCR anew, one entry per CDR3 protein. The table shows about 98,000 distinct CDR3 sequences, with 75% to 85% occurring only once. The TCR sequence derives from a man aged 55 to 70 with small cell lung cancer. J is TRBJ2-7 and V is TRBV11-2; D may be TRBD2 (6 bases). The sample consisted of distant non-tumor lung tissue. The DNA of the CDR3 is TGTGTCAGCAGCTTAGATTCTAGCGACTCATACGAGCAGTACTTC. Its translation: CVSSLDSSDSYEQYF.